These T cell receptor beta chains were read from a single sample in a study of cytomegalovirus exposure and HLA in healthy donors. TCRdb's copy holds only in-frame clones and misses some; the assay was immunoSEQ multiplex PCR. The sample holds some 71,000 clones, around 93% seen once. The sequencing input was PBMCs. All receptors derive from a woman younger than 35 in good health and CMV-seronegative. Each CDR3 is given with its conserved first and last residue. A D gene is named only where the DNA matches it firmly. Clone size appears in some rows only: once, few, many, or a class for an expanded clone.

clone size	V gene	D gene	J gene	CDR3 protein	CDR3 DNA
NA	TRBV11-1	NA	TRBJ2-1	CASSYRGNEQFF	TGTGCCAGCAGCTACCGGGGCAATGAGCAGTTCTTC
NA	TRBV10-3	NA	TRBJ1-1	CAISERTGYTEAFF	TGTGCCATCAGTGAGCGCACAGGGTACACTGAAGCTTTCTTT
once	TRBV14	NA	TRBJ2-3	CASSPWSSGTSQMQRTDTQYF	TGTGCCAGCAGCCCTTGGTCATCCGGGACTTCCCAAATGCAAAGGACAGATACGCAGTATTTT
NA	TRBV27	NA	TRBJ2-1	CAAGETSSYNEQFF	TGTGCCGCCGGGGAGACTAGCTCCTACAATGAGCAGTTCTTC
NA	TRBV13	TRBD2	TRBJ2-3	CASSSRSSGRATDTQYF	TGTGCCAGCAGCAGCCGTTCGAGCGGGAGGGCCACAGATACGCAGTATTTT
NA	TRBV6-1	NA	TRBJ2-7	CASSDMTDAFYEQYF	TGTGCCAGCAGTGACATGACAGATGCCTTCTACGAGCAGTACTTC
NA	TRBV30	TRBD1	TRBJ2-1	CAWGLDRGHNEQFF	TGTGCCTGGGGGCTGGACAGGGGACACAATGAGCAGTTCTTC
NA	TRBV5-1	NA	TRBJ2-5	CASSSTGNPQETQYF	TGCGCCAGCAGCTCCACAGGGAATCCACAAGAGACCCAGTACTTC
NA	TRBV11-2	NA	TRBJ2-2	CASIAATNTGELFF	TGTGCCAGCATCGCAGCGACGAACACCGGGGAGCTGTTTTTT
NA	TRBV11-3	NA	TRBJ2-1	CASSRTSNEQFF	TGTGCCAGCAGCCGCACTAGCAATGAGCAGTTCTTC
NA	TRBV6-4	TRBD2	TRBJ2-3	CASSDGSGGTTDTQYF	TGTGCCAGCAGTGACGGCAGCGGGGGGACTACAGATACGCAGTATTTT
NA	TRBV19	NA	TRBJ2-7	CASRGEGFEQYF	TGTGCCAGTAGAGGGGAAGGTTTCGAGCAGTACTTC
NA	TRBV4-2	TRBD1	TRBJ1-2	CASSQDGTGSYGYTF	TGTGCCAGCAGCCAAGACGGGACAGGGAGCTATGGCTACACCTTC
NA	TRBV7-8	TRBD1	TRBJ2-2	CASSLLGQGGTGELFF	TGTGCCAGCAGCTTACTGGGACAGGGGGGCACCGGGGAGCTGTTTTTT
NA	TRBV19	TRBD1	TRBJ2-5	CASSGTGQETQYF	TGTGCCAGTAGCGGGACAGGGCAAGAGACCCAGTACTTC
NA	TRBV6-5	TRBD1	TRBJ1-4	CASRLQGGEKLFF	TGTGCCAGCAGATTACAGGGGGGTGAAAAACTGTTTTTT
NA	TRBV11-2	NA	TRBJ2-7	CASSLDQSLWEQYF	TGTGCCAGCAGCTTAGATCAGTCTTTGTGGGAGCAGTACTTC
NA	TRBV7-9	TRBD1	TRBJ2-5	CASSSQQTGSLETQYF	TGTGCCAGCAGCTCCCAACAGACAGGGTCCCTAGAGACCCAGTACTTC
NA	TRBV27	TRBD2	TRBJ2-3	CASSFTPGLATDTQYF	TGTGCCAGCAGTTTTACCCCCGGACTAGCCACAGATACGCAGTATTTT
NA	TRBV5-4	TRBD2	TRBJ2-1	CASSLRLAGGVDEQFF	TGTGCCAGCAGCTTGAGACTAGCGGGAGGAGTGGATGAGCAGTTCTTC
NA	TRBV7-6	NA	TRBJ1-4	CASSPDMTSEKLFF	TGTGCCAGCAGCCCGGACATGACTAGCGAAAAACTGTTTTTT
NA	TRBV5-5	TRBD2	TRBJ2-7	CASSLAGDLYEQYF	TGTGCCAGCAGTCTAGCGGGAGATTTATACGAGCAGTACTTC
NA	TRBV5-6	TRBD1	TRBJ2-7	CASSSAGTGERSYEQYF	TGTGCCAGCAGCTCAGCCGGGACAGGGGAGCGGTCCTACGAGCAGTACTTC
NA	TRBV6-1	TRBD2	TRBJ2-3	CASSRGEDTQYF	TGTGCCAGCAGCCGGGGGGAAGATACGCAGTATTTT
NA	TRBV6-5	NA	TRBJ2-3	CASSYSQSTDTQYF	TGTGCCAGCAGTTACAGTCAGAGCACAGATACGCAGTATTTT
NA	TRBV7-9	TRBD2	TRBJ2-1	CASSPTLAGGPLEQFF	TGTGCCAGCAGCCCTACCTTAGCGGGAGGGCCCCTTGAGCAGTTCTTC
NA	TRBV5-1	TRBD1	TRBJ2-1	CASTPAGTGPHNEQFF	TGCGCCAGCACCCCGGCCGGGACAGGGCCTCACAATGAGCAGTTCTTC
NA	TRBV5-4	TRBD1	TRBJ1-6	CASSPTGVGNSPLHF	TGTGCCAGCAGCCCGACAGGGGTAGGGAATTCACCCCTCCACTTT
NA	TRBV7-8	TRBD2	TRBJ2-1	CASSSSGGLSVDEQFF	TGTGCCAGCAGTTCCAGCGGGGGGCTGTCGGTCGATGAGCAGTTCTTC
few	TRBV25-1	NA	TRBJ1-5	CASSESGYQPQHF	TGTGCCAGCAGTGAATCAGGTTATCAGCCCCAGCATTTT
NA	TRBV7-6	NA	TRBJ2-7	CASSPQGMVAGPPYEQYF	TGTGCCAGCAGTCCCCAGGGCATGGTGGCGGGACCCCCCTACGAGCAGTACTTC
NA	TRBV29-1	NA	TRBJ1-2	CSVERANYGYTF	TGCAGCGTTGAGAGGGCCAACTATGGCTACACCTTC
NA	TRBV6-6	TRBD1	TRBJ1-3	CASIIQGAGNTIYF	TGTGCCAGCATTATTCAGGGGGCTGGAAACACCATATATTTT
NA	TRBV11-2	TRBD2	TRBJ2-1	CASSLEGGANEQFF	TGTGCCAGCAGCTTGGAGGGAGGGGCGAATGAGCAGTTCTTC
NA	TRBV6-1	TRBD1	TRBJ1-3	CASGKGQGSGNTIYF	TGTGCCAGCGGAAAGGGACAGGGAAGTGGAAACACCATATATTTT
NA	TRBV4-1	NA	TRBJ2-7	CASSQPGRTFYEQYF	TGCGCCAGCAGCCAGCCCGGGAGAACATTCTACGAGCAGTACTTC